This T cell receptor beta chain was identified in a study of blood T cell repertoires in COVID-19. Study-level information: Some COVID-19 samples were acute and others convalescent; all came from the United States, Italy and Spain. PBMCs, B-cell-depleted T cells, or T cells provided the cDNA or gDNA that made up the material.

In the original processing: The authors estimated nucleated cell counts from reference gene primer amplification. The protocol was immunoSEQ multiplex PCR, while the TCRdb copy is restricted to in-frame clones and leaves out a portion. D and trimming were read from the DNA, whereas the V and J calls and clone size are those reported in that table. The sample contains 260,000 or so clones, 80% to 90% of which appear only once. The ends lost 6 bases at V and 2 bases at J; junction bases unmatched: 5. Germline CDR1 reads LNHNV; CDR2 reads YYDKDF (reference sequence). The CDR3 runs to 14 residues. The sequencing sample was made of peripheral blood. V gene TRBV15 combines with J gene TRBJ2-3, with 7 positions matching TRBD1. The clonotype originates from a man older than 75 with acute or convalescent COVID-19. DNA for the CDR3: TGTGCCACCAGAACAGGGGATGACACAGATACGCAGTATTTT. Translated: CATRTGDDTDTQYF. Drawing the rest from reference TRBV15 and TRBJ2-3, the complete variable domain is DAMVIQNPRYQVTQFGKPVTLSCSQTLNHNVMYWYQQKSSQAPKLLFHYYDKDFNNEADTPDNFQSRRPNTSFCFLDIRSPGLGDTAMYLCATRTGDDTDTQYFGPGTRLTVL.